This T cell receptor delta chain was obtained from a study of DNA immune sequencing with unique molecular identifiers. In the study overall: Buffy-coat γδ T cells, enriched immunomagnetically, supplied the sequenced genomic DNA. Notes on the study in general: Novel TRD sequences not targeted by the primers cannot be detected. TRDV2 paired with TRDJ1 was the most common TRD rearrangement among healthy donor clonotypes. TRD diversity varied, with several healthy donors highly oligoclonal.

Genomic DNA underwent 32-plex PCR targeting all 8 TRDV and 4 TRDJ genes. In two to three barcoding PCR cycles, molecules received a 12-nucleotide UMI, then adapter PCR followed. TCRdb re-identified clones in the multiplex PCR reads via CATT. The sample consists of a few thousand delta-chain clones, over 9.5% of them appearing once. By sample fraction, this clone is large. Its cognate antigen is unknown. Other DNA sequences within the sample encode an identical CDR3. The germline CDR1 and CDR2 sequences are GEAIGNYY and EKD. Trimming removed 2 bases from V and 2 bases from J; junction bases left unmatched: 6. CDR3 length equals 15 residues.

The receptor's source is a human donor in good health. The specimen sequenced was gamma-delta T cells enriched from blood buffy coat, or unenriched PBMCs (not recorded which). V and J are TRDV2 and TRDJ1; 8 bases agree with TRDD3. Here the CDR3 reads CACDILGDRTDKLIF. As DNA, the CDR3 is TGTGCCTGTGACATTCTGGGGGACCGAACCGATAAACTCATCTTT.